A single sample is the source of the 5 T cell receptor beta chains below, sequenced in a study of response to subunit inactivated influenza vaccine. From the RT-PCR reads, TCRdb called clonotypes with MiXCR, one entry per CDR3 protein. The table lists 530,000 or so distinct CDR3 sequences, about 14% of them singletons. Sample: PBMCs from blood, taken approximately 12 days after vaccination. The receptors derive from a man between 50 and 59 years old who received an inactivated influenza vaccine.

The chain carries TRBV29-1 and TRBJ1-6, with a weak D call TRBD1 (6 bases). The CDR3 runs 13 residues. The germline V gene has CDR1 SQVTM and CDR2 ANQGSEA. Trimming shortened V by 6 bases and J by 7 bases, and 13 bases separated the two germline ends. CDR3 bases: TGCAGCGTCGCCACAGGGAGGAATTCACCCCTCCACTTT. Its translation: CSVATGRNSPLHF.

This clonotype occurred many times. This chain uses TRBV7-3 with TRBJ2-2; maybe TRBD1 (6 bases). V lost 6 bases, J lost 6 bases, and 14 bases lay in between. This CDR3 comprises 14 residues. Germline lookup yields CDR1 SGHTA and CDR2 FQGTGA. The chain's CDR3 is CASRVHRDAGELFF. As DNA, the CDR3 is TGTGCCAGCAGAGTACACAGGGATGCCGGGGAGCTGTTTTTT. Drawing the rest from reference TRBV7-3 and TRBJ2-2, the complete variable domain is GAGVSQTPSNKVTEKGKYVELRCDPISGHTALYWYRQSLGQGPEFLIYFQGTGAADDSGLPNDRFFAVRPEGSVSTLKIQRTERGDSAVYLCASRVHRDAGELFFGEGSRLTVL.

This chain uses TRBV6-2 or TRBV6-3 with TRBJ2-7; TRBD2 is a possible D gene (6 bases). Looked up from germline, CDR1 is MNHEY and CDR2 is SVGEGT. The CDR3 spans 17 residues. With 0 bases removed from V and 2 bases from J, the gap between germline ends came to 17 bases. CDR3 coding DNA: TGTGCCAGCAGTTACTCGAATTATCAGGGACTCCCCTACGAGCAGTACTTC. Amino acids: CASSYSNYQGLPYEQYF.

CDR3 sequence reads: CASSFTREVRGNEQFF. The CDR3 DNA follows: TGTGCCAGCAGCTTTACCCGGGAGGTCCGTGGCAATGAGCAGTTCTTC. The V gene is TRBV5-5, the J gene TRBJ2-1; 7 bases fit TRBD2. The CDR3 loop spans 16 amino acids. V lost 2 bases to trimming and J lost 6 bases; unmatched junction nucleotides: 11. Looked up from germline, CDR1 is SGHKS and CDR2 is YYEKEE (reference sequence).

This clonotype was seen only a few times. The V and J genes are TRBV7-2 and TRBJ2-2, with TRBD2 identical over 7 bases. The V segment lost 7 bases and the J segment 1 base; nucleotides outside the gene matches: 12. Germline CDR1 SGHTA, CDR2 FQGNSA. The CDR3 is 17 residues long. The CDR3 region is CASTAGDLVQNTGELFF. For the CDR3, the DNA is TGTGCCAGCACCGCGGGGGACCTAGTCCAGAACACCGGGGAGCTGTTTTTT.